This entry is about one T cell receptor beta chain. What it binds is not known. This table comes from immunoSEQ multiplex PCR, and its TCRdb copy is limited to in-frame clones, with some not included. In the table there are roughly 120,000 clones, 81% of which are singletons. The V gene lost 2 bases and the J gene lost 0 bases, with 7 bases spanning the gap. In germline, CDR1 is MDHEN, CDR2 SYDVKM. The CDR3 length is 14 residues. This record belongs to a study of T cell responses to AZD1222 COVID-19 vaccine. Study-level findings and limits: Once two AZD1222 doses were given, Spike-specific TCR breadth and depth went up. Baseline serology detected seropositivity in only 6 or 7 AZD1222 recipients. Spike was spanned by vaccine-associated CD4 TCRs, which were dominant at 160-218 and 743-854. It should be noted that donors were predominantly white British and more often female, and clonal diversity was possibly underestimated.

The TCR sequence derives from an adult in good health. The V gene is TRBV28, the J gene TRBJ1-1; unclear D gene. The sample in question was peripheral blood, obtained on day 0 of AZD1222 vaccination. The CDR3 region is CASSLRAMNTEAFF. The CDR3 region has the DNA TGTGCCAGCAGTTTAAGGGCTATGAACACTGAAGCTTTCTTT.